Following are 27 T cell receptor beta chains from one sample sequenced in a study of shared clonotypes between healthy human individuals. Profiling relied on immunoSEQ multiplex PCR, and the TCRdb table lists in-frame clones only, not all of them. The sample yields 1.4 million to 1.5 million clones, roughly 96% seen once. The sample was naive CD4+ T cells sorted from blood. The subset here: CD45RA+ positively selected. These receptors all come from a man aged 30-40 years in good health.

This clone was observed a single time. The chain combines TRBV29-1 with TRBJ2-7, with TRBD1 identical over 10 bases. The CDR3 consists of 12 residues. The V segment lost 8 bases and the J segment 5 bases; nucleotides outside the gene matches: 6. The germline V gene encodes CDR1 SQVTM and CDR2 ANQGSEA. Here the CDR3 DNA reads TGCAGCAGATCGACAGGGGGCCACGAGCAGTACTTC. This gives the protein CSRSTGGHEQYF.

The genes are TRBV28 and TRBJ1-2, with D hard to call. Trimming stripped 5 bases from V and 4 bases from J, with 14 bases between. CDR3 size: 14 residues. Germline V CDR1 and CDR2: MDHEN, SYDVKM. CDR3 sequence: CASSPPTGRYGYTF. CDR3 coding DNA: TGTGCCAGCAGTCCCCCGACTGGACGCTATGGCTACACCTTC.

V and J are TRBV5-6 and TRBJ1-4; unclear D gene. CDR1 and CDR2 (germline): SGHDT, YYEEEE. This CDR3 contains 16 residues. V was pared by 0 bases and J by 2 bases, with 11 bases between. The DNA for the CDR3 is TGTGCCAGCAGCTTGGTCGGGGAGGGCACTAATGAAAAACTGTTTTTT. Protein product: CASSLVGEGTNEKLFF.

The V call is TRBV11-3, the J call TRBJ1-1; no definite D call. The germline V gene encodes CDR1 SGHNT and CDR2 YENEEA. Between the trimmed V and J ends, which lost 3 bases and 3 bases, there was a span of 8 bases. The CDR3 totals 13 residues. The DNA of the CDR3 is TGTGCCAGCAGCTTTAACTTGGACACTGAAGCTTTCTTT. Its translation is CASSFNLDTEAFF.

The chain has TRBV28 and TRBJ2-3, with 7 bases lining up with TRBD2. The CDR3 has 16 amino acids. Germline V lookup: CDR1 MDHEN, CDR2 SYDVKM. V lost 2 bases, J lost 3 bases, and 8 bases stayed unmatched. The CDR3 sequence is CASSLAGGRTTDTQYF. CDR3 DNA sequence: TGTGCCAGCAGTTTAGCCGGGGGGAGGACAACAGATACGCAGTATTTT.

V gene TRBV4-1 combines with J gene TRBJ2-2, with TRBD2 identical over 10 bases. The CDR3 is 19 residues long. Per germline, CDR1 MGHRA and CDR2 YSYEKL. V was clipped by 1 base and J by 6 bases; unmatched bases: 14. The CDR3 is CASSQVTSGSNRLAGELFF. The CDR3 nucleotides are TGCGCCAGCAGCCAAGTGACTAGCGGGTCCAATCGTCTAGCCGGGGAGCTGTTTTTT.

This chain connects TRBV28 to TRBJ2-7, with D unclear. The CDR3 consists of 16 residues. V lost 6 bases to trimming and J lost 0 bases, with 18 bases between them. Looked up from germline, CDR1 is MDHEN and CDR2 is SYDVKM. This CDR3 is CASSWHFLTSSYEQYF. The CDR3 nucleotides read TGTGCCAGCAGCTGGCACTTCCTCACCAGCTCCTACGAGCAGTACTTC.

Points on this clone: Other nucleotide sequences in the sample specify the same CDR3. The CDR3 sequence is CASSLADTQYF. CDR3 sequence (DNA): TGTGCCAGCAGTTTAGCAGATACGCAGTATTTT. The chain combines TRBV9 with TRBJ2-3; no reliable D call. The CDR3 is 11 residues long. Germline V lookup: CDR1 SGDLS, CDR2 YYNGEE. Trimming shortened V by 5 bases and J by 4 bases, and 5 bases separated the two germline ends.

The gene calls are TRBV2 and TRBJ1-5, with D possibly matching TRBD1 (5 bases). The germline CDR1 and CDR2 sequences are SNHLY and FYNNEI. The CDR3 has 13 amino acids. The V end lost 6 bases, the J end lost 8 bases, and 14 bases lay between the germline ends. Here the CDR3 reads CASRRAIGEPQHF. The CDR3 DNA follows: TGTGCCAGCAGGAGGGCAATAGGGGAGCCCCAGCATTTT.

The chain links TRBV2 to TRBJ1-2; unclear D gene. Per the germline V gene, CDR1 is SNHLY and CDR2 is FYNNEI. V was trimmed by 3 bases and J by 0 bases, leaving 17 bases between them. The CDR3 covers 17 residues. CDR3 in amino acids: CASSEFGSEIANYGYTF. The CDR3 DNA sequence: TGTGCCAGCAGTGAGTTTGGCAGTGAAATAGCTAACTATGGCTACACCTTC.

The chain couples TRBV7-9 to TRBJ2-1, with TRBD2 matching over 9 bases. V gave up 4 bases and J gave up 5 bases; unmatched junction bases: 3. Germline lookup yields CDR1 SEHNR and CDR2 FQNEAQ (reference sequence). The CDR3 is 14 residues long. CDR3 nucleotides: TGTGCCAGCAGCTCTAGCGGGACTGACAATGAGCAGTTCTTC. This sequence encodes CASSSSGTDNEQFF.

Here the CDR3 DNA reads TGTGCCAGCAGCTTCGAATACGGCACAGATACGCAGTATTTT. Amino acid sequence: CASSFEYGTDTQYF. The chain has TRBV7-9 and TRBJ2-3; D unresolved. Germline V gene lookup returns CDR1 SEHNR and CDR2 FQNEAQ (reference sequence). V was trimmed by 3 bases and J by 1 base, leaving 8 bases between them. The CDR3 has 14 amino acids.

This clone was observed once. The V and J genes are TRBV5-4 and TRBJ1-4; 9 bases are shared with TRBD1. In germline, CDR1 is SGHNT, CDR2 YYREEE (reference sequence). Losses at the gene ends were 3 bases for V and 8 bases for J; bases not matched to a gene: 5. The CDR3 has 14 amino acids. Here the CDR3 DNA reads TGTGCCAGCAGCTCTGGGACAGGGTGGGAAAAACTGTTTTTT. This translates into CASSSGTGWEKLFF.

V and J are TRBV5-1 and TRBJ1-1; D possibly corresponds to TRBD1 (5 bases). The CDR3 totals 14 residues. Germline V gene data show CDR1 as SGHRS and CDR2 as YFSETQ. V lost 5 bases, J lost 4 bases, and 15 bases lay in between. The CDR3 spells CASRATVAGTEAFF. The CDR3 DNA reads TGCGCCAGCAGAGCGACAGTAGCGGGCACTGAAGCTTTCTTT.

The rearrangement links TRBV9 to TRBJ2-1; 8 positions match TRBD2. The CDR3 loop spans 16 amino acids. CDR1 SGDLS and CDR2 YYNGEE come from the germline V gene. V lost 3 bases and J lost 4; bases outside the gene matches: 9. CDR3 nucleotides: TGTGCCAGCAGCGGAGGGGGTTTAGCGGGATACAATGAGCAGTTCTTC. Its translation: CASSGGGLAGYNEQFF.

This clone was observed a single time. Other nucleotide sequences from this sample produce the same CDR3. V and J are TRBV5-1 and TRBJ1-5; D not resolved. The V and J ends lost 0 bases and 4 bases respectively, with 5 bases between them. Germline V CDR1 and CDR2: SGHRS, YFSETQ. The CDR3 has 13 residues. The DNA of the CDR3 is TGCGCCAGCAGCTTGGAAGTAAATCAGCCCCAGCATTTT. Translation gives CASSLEVNQPQHF. Full variable domain (rest looked up from reference TRBV5-1 and TRBJ1-5): KAGVTQTPRYLIKTRGQQVTLSCSPISGHRSVSWYQQTPGQGLQFLFEYFSETQRNKGNFPGRFSGRQFSNSRSEMNVSTLELGDSALYLCASSLEVNQPQHFGDGTRLSIL.

The chain carries TRBV5-1 and TRBJ2-5, with 10 bases identical to TRBD2. V dropped 4 bases and J dropped 2; count of bases not matched to a gene: 5. The CDR3 is 15 amino acids. Germline CDR1 reads SGHRS; CDR2 reads YFSETQ. The DNA for the CDR3 is TGCGCCAGCAGCCGTAGCGGGAGGTATCAAGAGACCCAGTACTTC. It codes for CASSRSGRYQETQYF.

The chain couples TRBV5-4 to TRBJ2-5; 12 nucleotides agree with TRBD1. The CDR3 is 17 residues long. CDR1 is SGHNT, CDR2 YYREEE, per germline (reference sequence). Trimming at V came to 3 bases and at J to 5 bases, leaving 11 bases not matched to a gene. In DNA, the CDR3 is TGTGCCAGCAGCTCCCGCCGGGGGACAGGGGGCCGGGAGACCCAGTACTTC. This translates into CASSSRRGTGGRETQYF. Combining the CDR3 with reference TRBV5-4 and TRBJ2-5 gives the whole variable domain ETGVTQSPTHLIKTRGQQVTLRCSSQSGHNTVSWYQQALGQGPQFIFQYYREEENGRGNFPPRFSGLQFPNYSSELNVNALELDDSALYLCASSSRRGTGGRETQYFGPGTRLLVL.

Comment on this clone: No DNA is shown, since the ends of the CDR3 on it are uncertain; the CDR3 is the one TCRdb lists. This chain connects TRBV6-5 to TRBJ2-2. Germline V gene data show CDR1 as MNHEY and CDR2 as SVGAGI. Including both end residues, the CDR3 is 15 amino acids long. This CDR3 reads CATSVLGQDTGELFF.

V usage is TRBV6-4 and J usage is TRBJ2-7; no definite D call. The CDR3 runs 11 residues. CDR1 and CDR2 from the germline V gene are MRHNA and SNTAGT. V gave up 6 bases and J gave up 2 bases, with 5 bases separating them. This CDR3 reads CASSLTYEQYF. CDR3 nucleotides: TGTGCCAGCAGCCTTACCTACGAGCAGTACTTC.

The gene calls are TRBV27 and TRBJ1-1; D unclear. Per germline, CDR1 MNHEY and CDR2 SMNVEV (reference sequence). V was trimmed by 8 bases and J by 3 bases, leaving 19 bases between them. CDR3 length equals 15 residues. The CDR3 sequence is CASLPARVAHTEAFF. CDR3 DNA: TGTGCCAGCCTCCCGGCTAGGGTCGCCCACACTGAAGCTTTCTTT.

The chain couples TRBV11-2 to TRBJ2-3, with 8 bases lining up with TRBD1. There are 16 residues in the CDR3. The V segment lost 6 bases and the J segment 2 bases; nucleotides outside the gene matches: 10. Per germline, CDR1 SGHAT and CDR2 FQNNGV. This CDR3 reads CASSRSGTGHTDTQYF. DNA for the CDR3: TGTGCCAGCAGTCGATCCGGGACAGGACACACAGATACGCAGTATTTT. Drawing the rest from reference TRBV11-2 and TRBJ2-3, the complete variable domain is EAGVAQSPRYKIIEKRQSVAFWCNPISGHATLYWYQQILGQGPKLLIQFQNNGVVDDSQLPKDRFSAERLKGVDSTLKIQPAKLEDSAVYLCASSRSGTGHTDTQYFGPGTRLTVL.

The rearrangement uses TRBV19 and TRBJ1-5; tentative D call: TRBD1 (6 bases). CDR3 size: 17 residues. V lost 4 bases and J lost 0, with 16 bases in between. The germline V gene has CDR1 LNHDA and CDR2 SQIVND (reference sequence). Written as DNA, the CDR3 is TGTGCCAGTAGTAATCGCCCGGACAGTAATAGCAATCAGCCCCAGCATTTT. Encoded protein: CASSNRPDSNSNQPQHF.

V is TRBV10-1 and J is TRBJ2-1, with D maybe TRBD1 (6 bases). Germline-derived CDR1 and CDR2 are WNHNN and SYGVQD (reference sequence). The CDR3 runs to 16 residues. The V end lost 1 base, the J end lost 7 bases, and 17 bases lay between the germline ends. The CDR3 here is CASSEFSQGWNNEQFF. CDR3 coding DNA: TGCGCCAGCAGTGAGTTCTCACAGGGATGGAATAATGAGCAGTTCTTC.

Concerning this clone itself: This sample also contains other DNA sequences that code for the same CDR3. The chain recombines TRBV9 with TRBJ2-7, with D perhaps matching TRBD2 (5 bases). Germline V gene sequence: CDR1 SGDLS, CDR2 YYNGEE. The CDR3 consists of 15 residues. Trimming shortened V by 0 bases and J by 2 bases, and 12 bases separated the two germline ends. CDR3 nucleotide sequence: TGTGCCAGCAGCGTAGGTATTGTGGGAGCCTACGAGCAGTACTTC. Protein product: CASSVGIVGAYEQYF.

The chain couples TRBV4-1 to TRBJ1-5, with D hard to call. The V gene's germline CDR1 is MGHRA and CDR2 YSYEKL. The V gene lost 0 bases and the J gene lost 11 bases, with 20 bases spanning the gap. The CDR3 covers 16 residues. CDR3 DNA sequence: TGCGCCAGCAGCCAAGAAGTCGGGCCCCTTTTATTAGCCCAGCATTTT. Translating it yields CASSQEVGPLLLAQHF.

This clone has just one count. The chain has TRBV28 and TRBJ1-1; unclear D gene. V lost 1 base, J lost 0 bases, and 9 bases lay in between. This CDR3 is built from 15 residues. Germline assignment: CDR1 MDHEN and CDR2 SYDVKM. The CDR3 sequence is CASSLSFKLNTEAFF. The CDR3 DNA reads TGTGCCAGCAGTTTATCTTTCAAGTTGAACACTGAAGCTTTCTTT. The full variable domain, completed using reference TRBV28 and TRBJ1-1, is DVKVTQSSRYLVKRTGEKVFLECVQDMDHENMFWYRQDPGLGLRLIYFSYDVKMKEKGDIPEGYSVSREKKERFSLILESASTNQTSMYLCASSLSFKLNTEAFFGQGTRLTVV.